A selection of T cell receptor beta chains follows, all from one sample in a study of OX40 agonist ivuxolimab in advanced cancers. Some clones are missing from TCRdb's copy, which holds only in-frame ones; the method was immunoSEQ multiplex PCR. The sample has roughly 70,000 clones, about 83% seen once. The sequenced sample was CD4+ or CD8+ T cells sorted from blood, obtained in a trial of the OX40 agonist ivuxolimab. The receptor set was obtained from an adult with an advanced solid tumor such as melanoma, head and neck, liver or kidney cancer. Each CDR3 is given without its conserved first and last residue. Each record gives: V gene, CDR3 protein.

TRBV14	ASSQQGAKNIQY
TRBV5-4	ASSPGGLAAKNIQY
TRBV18	ASSLGTGNTEAF
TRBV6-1	ASSLRGRDSPLH
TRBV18	ASSPGQLSGNTIY
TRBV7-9	ASSLSEGQPQH
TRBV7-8	ASSRDRENYGYT
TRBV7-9	ASSNRDRGNTIY
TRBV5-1	ASSLYEQGSPMNTEAF
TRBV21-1	ASSNPGTDNQPQH
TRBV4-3	ASSRSGGRISYNEQF
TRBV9	ASSSRAGGLTDTQY
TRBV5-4	ASSRGEAGAYEQY
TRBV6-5	ASSSSGTGMYEQY
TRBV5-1	ASSLDSHYGYT